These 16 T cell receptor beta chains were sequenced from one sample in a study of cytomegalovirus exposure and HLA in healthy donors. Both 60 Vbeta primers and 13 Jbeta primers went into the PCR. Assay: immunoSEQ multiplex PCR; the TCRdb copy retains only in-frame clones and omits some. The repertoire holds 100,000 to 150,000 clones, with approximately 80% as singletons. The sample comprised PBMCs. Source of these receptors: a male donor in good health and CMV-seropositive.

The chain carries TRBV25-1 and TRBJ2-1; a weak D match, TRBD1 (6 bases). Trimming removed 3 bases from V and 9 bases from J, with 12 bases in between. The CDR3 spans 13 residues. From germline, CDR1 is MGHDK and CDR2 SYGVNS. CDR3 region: CASSDRQVGEQFF. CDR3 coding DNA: TGTGCCAGCAGTGATAGACAGGTCGGTGAGCAGTTCTTC.

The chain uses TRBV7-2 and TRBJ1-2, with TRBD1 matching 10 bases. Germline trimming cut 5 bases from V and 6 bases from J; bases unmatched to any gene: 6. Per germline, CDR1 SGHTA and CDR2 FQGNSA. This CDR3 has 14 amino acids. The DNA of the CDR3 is TGTGCCAGCAGCCCCGGGACAGGGGTCAATGGCTACACCTTC. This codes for CASSPGTGVNGYTF.

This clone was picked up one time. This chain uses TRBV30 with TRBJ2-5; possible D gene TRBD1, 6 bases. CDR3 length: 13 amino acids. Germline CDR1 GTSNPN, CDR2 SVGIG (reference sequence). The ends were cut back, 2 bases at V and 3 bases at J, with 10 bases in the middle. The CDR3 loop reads CAWSLQGEETQYF. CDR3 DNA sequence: TGTGCCTGGAGTTTACAGGGAGAAGAGACCCAGTACTTC.

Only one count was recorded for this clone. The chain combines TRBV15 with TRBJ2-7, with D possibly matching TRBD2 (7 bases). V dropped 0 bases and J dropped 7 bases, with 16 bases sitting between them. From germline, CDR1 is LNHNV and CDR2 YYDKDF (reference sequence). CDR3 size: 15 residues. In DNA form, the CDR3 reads TGTGCCACCAGCAGAGAGTACAGGGAGGGTAGGGAGCAGTACTTC. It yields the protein CATSREYREGREQYF.

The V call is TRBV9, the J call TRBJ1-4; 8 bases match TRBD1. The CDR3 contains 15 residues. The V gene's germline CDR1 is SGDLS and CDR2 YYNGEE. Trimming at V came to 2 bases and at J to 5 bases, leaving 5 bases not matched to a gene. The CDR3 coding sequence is TGTGCCAGCAGCGTCACAGGGGGGGGGAATGAAAAACTGTTTTTT. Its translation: CASSVTGGGNEKLFF.

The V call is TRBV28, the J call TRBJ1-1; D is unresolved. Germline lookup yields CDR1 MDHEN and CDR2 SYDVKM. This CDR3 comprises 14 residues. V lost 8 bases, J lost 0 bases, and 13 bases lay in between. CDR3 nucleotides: TGTGCCAGCTCCGCCTGGCAGATGAACACTGAAGCTTTCTTT. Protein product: CASSAWQMNTEAFF.

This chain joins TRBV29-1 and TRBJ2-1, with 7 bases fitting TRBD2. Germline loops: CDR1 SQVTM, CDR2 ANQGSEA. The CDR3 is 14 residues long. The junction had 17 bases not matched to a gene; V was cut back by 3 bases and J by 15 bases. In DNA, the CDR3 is TGCAGCGTTGATGCTTCTGCTGTAGCGGGTATTTTGTTCTTC. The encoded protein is CSVDASAVAGILFF.

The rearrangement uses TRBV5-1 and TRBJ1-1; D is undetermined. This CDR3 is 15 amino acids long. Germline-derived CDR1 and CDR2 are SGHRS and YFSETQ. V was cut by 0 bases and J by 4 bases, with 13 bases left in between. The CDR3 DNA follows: TGCGCCAGCAGCTTGGAAACCAGAACCCTCACTGAAGCTTTCTTT. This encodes CASSLETRTLTEAFF.

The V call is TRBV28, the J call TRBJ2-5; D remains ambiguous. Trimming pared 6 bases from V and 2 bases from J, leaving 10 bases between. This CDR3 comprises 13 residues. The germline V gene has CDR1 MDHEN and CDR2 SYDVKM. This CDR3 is CASRPGLQETQYF. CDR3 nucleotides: TGTGCCAGCAGGCCGGGTCTTCAAGAGACCCAGTACTTC.

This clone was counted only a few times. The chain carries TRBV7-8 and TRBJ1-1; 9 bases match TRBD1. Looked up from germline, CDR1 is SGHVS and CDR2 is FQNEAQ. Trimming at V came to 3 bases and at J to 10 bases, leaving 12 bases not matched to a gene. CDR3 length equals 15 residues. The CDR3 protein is CASSLLTGGKLGAFF. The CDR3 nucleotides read TGTGCCAGCAGCTTGTTAACAGGGGGCAAGTTGGGAGCTTTCTTT.

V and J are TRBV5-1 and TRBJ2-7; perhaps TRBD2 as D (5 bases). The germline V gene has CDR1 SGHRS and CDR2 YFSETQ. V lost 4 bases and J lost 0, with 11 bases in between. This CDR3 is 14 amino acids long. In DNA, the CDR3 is TGCGCCAGCAGCACAATACGGGACTCCTACGAGCAGTACTTC. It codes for CASSTIRDSYEQYF.

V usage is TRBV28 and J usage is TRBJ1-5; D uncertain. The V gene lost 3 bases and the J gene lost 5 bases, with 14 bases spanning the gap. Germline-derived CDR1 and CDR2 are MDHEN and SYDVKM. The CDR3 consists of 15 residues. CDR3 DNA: TGTGCCAGCAGTTTTACCCCTCCCCGGGATCAGCCCCAGCATTTT. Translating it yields CASSFTPPRDQPQHF.

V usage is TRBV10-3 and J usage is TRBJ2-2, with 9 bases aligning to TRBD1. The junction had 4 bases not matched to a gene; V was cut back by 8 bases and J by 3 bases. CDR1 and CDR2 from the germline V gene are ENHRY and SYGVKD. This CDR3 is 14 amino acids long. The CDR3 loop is CAIEDRGDTGELFF. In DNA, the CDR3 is TGTGCCATCGAAGACAGGGGGGACACCGGGGAGCTGTTTTTT.

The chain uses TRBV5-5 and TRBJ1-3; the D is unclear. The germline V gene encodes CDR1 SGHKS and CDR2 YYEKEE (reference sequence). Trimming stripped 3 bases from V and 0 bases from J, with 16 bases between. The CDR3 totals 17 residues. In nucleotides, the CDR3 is TGTGCCAGCAGCTCCGAACTAACCGGTAACTCTGGAAACACCATATATTTT. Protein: CASSSELTGNSGNTIYF.

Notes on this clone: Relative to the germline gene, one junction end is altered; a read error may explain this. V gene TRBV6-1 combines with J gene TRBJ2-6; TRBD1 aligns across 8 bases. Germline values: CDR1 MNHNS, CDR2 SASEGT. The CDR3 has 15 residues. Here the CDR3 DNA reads TGTGCCAGCAGAAACAAGGACAGGGAAGCCAACGGCCTGACTTTC. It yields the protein CASRNKDREANGLTF.

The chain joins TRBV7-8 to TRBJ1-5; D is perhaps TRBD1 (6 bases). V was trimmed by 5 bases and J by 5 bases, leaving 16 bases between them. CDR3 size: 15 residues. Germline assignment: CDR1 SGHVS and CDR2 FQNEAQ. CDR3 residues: CASSEGRGRDQPQHF. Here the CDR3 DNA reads TGTGCCAGCAGCGAGGGCAGGGGAAGGGATCAGCCCCAGCATTTT.